Listed below are T cell receptor beta chains from one sample, sequenced in a study of cytomegalovirus exposure and HLA in healthy donors. Here immunoSEQ multiplex PCR was the method, and the copy in TCRdb shows in-frame clones only, minus some. The table lists about 170,000 clones, roughly 84% of them singletons. Input material: PBMCs. Receptors were obtained from a young man in good health and CMV-seropositive. Each CDR3 is given without its conserved first and last residue. Fields, in order: V gene, J gene, CDR3 protein.

>TRBV5-1|TRBJ2-5
ASSFPPKETQY
>TRBV7-9|TRBJ2-1
ASSYQGYEQF
>TRBV5-4|TRBJ2-3
ASSFPPGRGTDTQY
>TRBV18|TRBJ1-2
ASSPDYGYT
>TRBV14|TRBJ2-1
ASSQDLGRTKYNEQF
>TRBV7-9|TRBJ1-2
SSSLEPTGVIDYGYT
>TRBV18|TRBJ2-1
ASSPGQVQGSNEQF
>TRBV7-2|TRBJ1-2
ASSLGQGYGYT
>TRBV5-4|TRBJ2-1
ASSPTGTHYNEQF
>TRBV10-3|TRBJ1-2
AISESTGASGYT
>TRBV5-4|TRBJ1-2
ASSLDGRSDYGYT
>TRBV9|TRBJ2-1
ASSPGTGWDEQF
>TRBV6-1|TRBJ1-2
ASSLTLNYGYT
>TRBV4-3|TRBJ1-3
ASSPGTGTGNTIY
>TRBV5-1|TRBJ1-4
ASSLVGNSANEKLF